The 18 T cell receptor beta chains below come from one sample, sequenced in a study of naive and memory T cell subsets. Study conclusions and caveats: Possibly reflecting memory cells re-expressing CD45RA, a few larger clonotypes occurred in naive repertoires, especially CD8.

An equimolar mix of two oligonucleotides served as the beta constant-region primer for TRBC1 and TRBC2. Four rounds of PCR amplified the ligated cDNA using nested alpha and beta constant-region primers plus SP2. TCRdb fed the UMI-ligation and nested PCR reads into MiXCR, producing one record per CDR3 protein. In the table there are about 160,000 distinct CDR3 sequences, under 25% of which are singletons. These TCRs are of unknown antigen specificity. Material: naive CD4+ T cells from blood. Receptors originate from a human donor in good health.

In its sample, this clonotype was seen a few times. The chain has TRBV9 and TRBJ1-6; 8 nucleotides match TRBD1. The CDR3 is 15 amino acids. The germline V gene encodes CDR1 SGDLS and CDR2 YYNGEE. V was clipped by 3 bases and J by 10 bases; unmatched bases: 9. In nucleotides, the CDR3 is TGTGCCAGCAGCGCACAACAGGGGGTACGGTCACCCCTCCACTTT. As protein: CASSAQQGVRSPLHF.

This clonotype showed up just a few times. As DNA, the CDR3 is TGTGCCAGCAGCGTAGATCGGCATGAGCAGTTCTTC. Amino acids: CASSVDRHEQFF. The chain uses TRBV9 and TRBJ2-1; D remains ambiguous. This CDR3 is 12 amino acids long. V shed 0 bases and J shed 8 bases, with 6 bases lying between them. Germline-derived CDR1 and CDR2 are SGDLS and YYNGEE.

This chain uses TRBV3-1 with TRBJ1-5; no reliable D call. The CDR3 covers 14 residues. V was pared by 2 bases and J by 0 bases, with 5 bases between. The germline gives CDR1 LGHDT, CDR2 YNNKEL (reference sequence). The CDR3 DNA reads TGTGCCAGCAGCCAAAGGTATAGCAATCAGCCCCAGCATTTT. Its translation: CASSQRYSNQPQHF.

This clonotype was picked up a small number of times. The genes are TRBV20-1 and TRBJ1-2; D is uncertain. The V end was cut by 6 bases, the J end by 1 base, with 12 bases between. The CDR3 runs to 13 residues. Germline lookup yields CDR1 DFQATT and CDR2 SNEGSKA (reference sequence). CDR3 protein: CSAMRSNNYGYTF. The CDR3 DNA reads TGCAGTGCGATGAGGAGTAATAACTATGGCTACACCTTC.

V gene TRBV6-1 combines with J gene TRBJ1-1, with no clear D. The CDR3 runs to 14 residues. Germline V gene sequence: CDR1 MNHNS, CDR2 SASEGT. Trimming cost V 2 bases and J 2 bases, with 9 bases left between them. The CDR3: CASSEILGNTEAFF. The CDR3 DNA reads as TGTGCCAGCAGTGAAATTCTGGGCAACACTGAAGCTTTCTTT.

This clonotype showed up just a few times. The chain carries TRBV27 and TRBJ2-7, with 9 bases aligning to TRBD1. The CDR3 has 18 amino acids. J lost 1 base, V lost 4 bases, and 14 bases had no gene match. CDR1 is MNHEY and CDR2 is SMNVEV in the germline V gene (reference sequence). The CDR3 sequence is CASSSGRIGQGRSYEQYF. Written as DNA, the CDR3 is TGTGCCAGCAGTTCAGGCCGGATCGGACAGGGGAGGTCCTACGAGCAGTACTTC.

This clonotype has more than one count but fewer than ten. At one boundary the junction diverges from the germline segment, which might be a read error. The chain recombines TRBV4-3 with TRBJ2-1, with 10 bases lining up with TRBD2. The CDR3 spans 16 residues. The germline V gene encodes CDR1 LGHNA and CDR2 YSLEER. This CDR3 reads CASNQGASGSGHEQFF. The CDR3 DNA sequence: TGCGCCAGCAACCAAGGGGCTAGCGGGAGTGGGCATGAGCAGTTCTTC.

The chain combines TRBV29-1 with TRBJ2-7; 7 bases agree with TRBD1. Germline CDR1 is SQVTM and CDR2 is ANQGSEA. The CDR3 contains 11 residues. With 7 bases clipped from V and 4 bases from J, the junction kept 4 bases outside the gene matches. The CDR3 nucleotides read TGCAGCGCCGAGGGGGCGTACGAGCAGTACTTC. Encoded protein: CSAEGAYEQYF.

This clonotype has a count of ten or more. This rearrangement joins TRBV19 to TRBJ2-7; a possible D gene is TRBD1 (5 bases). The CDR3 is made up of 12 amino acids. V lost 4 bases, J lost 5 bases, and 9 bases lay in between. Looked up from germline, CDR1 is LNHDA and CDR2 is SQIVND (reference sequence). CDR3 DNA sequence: TGTGCCAGTAGTAGGACCAGGGACGAGCAGTACTTC. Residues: CASSRTRDEQYF.

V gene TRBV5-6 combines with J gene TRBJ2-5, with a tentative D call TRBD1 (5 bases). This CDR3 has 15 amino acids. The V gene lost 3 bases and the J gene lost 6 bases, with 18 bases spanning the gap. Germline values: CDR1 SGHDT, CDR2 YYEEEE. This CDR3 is CASSYQRDREKTQYF. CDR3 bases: TGTGCCAGCAGCTATCAGCGCGACAGAGAGAAGACCCAGTACTTC. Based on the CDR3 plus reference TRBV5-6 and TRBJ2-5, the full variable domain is DAGVTQSPTHLIKTRGQQVTLRCSPKSGHDTVSWYQQALGQGPQFIFQYYEEEERQRGNFPDRFSGHQFPNYSSELNVNALLLGDSALYLCASSYQRDREKTQYFGPGTRLLVL.

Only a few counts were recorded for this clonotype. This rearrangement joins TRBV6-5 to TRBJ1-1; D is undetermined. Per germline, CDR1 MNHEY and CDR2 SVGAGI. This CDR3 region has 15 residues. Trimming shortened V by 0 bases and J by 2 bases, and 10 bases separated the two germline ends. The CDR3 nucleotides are TGTGCCAGCAGTTACTCGAACCAGGCTAACACTGAAGCTTTCTTT. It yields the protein CASSYSNQANTEAFF.

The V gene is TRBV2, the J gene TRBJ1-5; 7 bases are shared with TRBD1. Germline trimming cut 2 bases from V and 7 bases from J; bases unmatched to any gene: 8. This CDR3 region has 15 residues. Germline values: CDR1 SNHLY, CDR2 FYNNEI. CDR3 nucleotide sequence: TGTGCCAGCAGTGAAATGGAGGGGGCCCGGCAGCCCCAGCATTTT. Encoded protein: CASSEMEGARQPQHF.

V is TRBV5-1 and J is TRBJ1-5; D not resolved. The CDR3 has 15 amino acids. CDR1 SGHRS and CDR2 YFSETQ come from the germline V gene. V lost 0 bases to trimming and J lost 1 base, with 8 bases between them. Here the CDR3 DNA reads TGCGCCAGCAGCTTGGACGGCAACAGCAATCAGCCCCAGCATTTT. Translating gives CASSLDGNSNQPQHF.

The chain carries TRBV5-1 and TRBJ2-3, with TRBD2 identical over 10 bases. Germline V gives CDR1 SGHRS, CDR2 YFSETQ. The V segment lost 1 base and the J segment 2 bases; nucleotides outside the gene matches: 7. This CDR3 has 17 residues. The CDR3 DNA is TGCGCCAGCAGCTTGACCAGGACTAGCGGACCCACAGATACGCAGTATTTT. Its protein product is CASSLTRTSGPTDTQYF.

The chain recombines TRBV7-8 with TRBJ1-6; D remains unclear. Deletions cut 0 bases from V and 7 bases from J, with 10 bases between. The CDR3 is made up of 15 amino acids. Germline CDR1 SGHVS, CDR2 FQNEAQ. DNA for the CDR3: TGTGCCAGCAGCTTAGCAGGGAAGCGCAATTCACCCCTCCACTTT. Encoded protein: CASSLAGKRNSPLHF.

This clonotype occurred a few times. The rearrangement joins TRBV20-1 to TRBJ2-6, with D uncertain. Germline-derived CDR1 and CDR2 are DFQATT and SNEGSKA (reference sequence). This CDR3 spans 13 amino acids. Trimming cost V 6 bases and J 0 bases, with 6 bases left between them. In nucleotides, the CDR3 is TGCAGTGCCCCAGCCTCTGGGGCCAACGTCCTGACTTTC. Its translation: CSAPASGANVLTF.

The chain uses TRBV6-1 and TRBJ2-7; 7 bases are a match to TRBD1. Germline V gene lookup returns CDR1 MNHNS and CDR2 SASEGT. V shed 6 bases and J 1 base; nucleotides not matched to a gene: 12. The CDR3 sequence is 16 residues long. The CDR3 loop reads CASRPPPSGQSYEQYF. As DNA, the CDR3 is TGTGCCAGCAGACCTCCGCCGTCGGGACAGTCCTACGAGCAGTACTTC.

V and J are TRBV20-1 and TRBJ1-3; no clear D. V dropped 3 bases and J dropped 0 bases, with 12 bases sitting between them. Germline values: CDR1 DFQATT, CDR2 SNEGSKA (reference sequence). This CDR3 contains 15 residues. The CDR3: CSASRRPTSGNTIYF. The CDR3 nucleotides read TGCAGTGCTAGTAGACGGCCAACCTCTGGAAACACCATATATTTT.